Each of the 7 T cell receptor beta chains below was sequenced from the same sample in a study of OX40 agonist ivuxolimab in advanced cancers. Clones were sequenced by immunoSEQ multiplex PCR, and TCRdb holds only the in-frame ones, with some missing. The sample includes about 24,000 clones, approximately 85% of them seen just once. Material: CD4+ or CD8+ T cells sorted from blood, obtained in a trial of the OX40 agonist ivuxolimab. Source of these receptors: an adult with an advanced solid tumor such as melanoma, head and neck, liver or kidney cancer.

The rearrangement uses TRBV10-3 and TRBJ2-2, with 8 bases aligning to TRBD1. CDR1 is ENHRY, CDR2 SYGVKD, per germline. V lost 6 bases to trimming and J lost 3 bases; unmatched junction nucleotides: 6. The CDR3 loop spans 15 amino acids. CDR3 nucleotide sequence: TGTGCCATCAGCGCGGACAGGGCGGACACCGGGGAGCTGTTTTTT. It is translated as CAISADRADTGELFF.

The CDR3 nucleotides are TGCAGCGTTGGTGGCGGACAAGAGACCCAGTACTTC. Encoded protein: CSVGGGQETQYF. The chain combines TRBV29-1 with TRBJ2-5; D is undetermined. The CDR3 extends over 12 amino acids. The germline V and J ends were trimmed by 4 bases and 2 bases, with 8 bases remaining between them. Germline CDR1 is SQVTM and CDR2 is ANQGSEA.

The chain joins TRBV5-6 to TRBJ2-1; 10 positions agree with TRBD2. This CDR3 has 17 residues. V lost 4 bases, J lost 2 bases, and 9 bases stayed unmatched. The germline gives CDR1 SGHDT, CDR2 YYEEEE. The CDR3 loop is CASSRSGGAGAYNEQFF. For the CDR3, the DNA is TGTGCCAGCAGCAGAAGCGGGGGGGCCGGCGCCTACAATGAGCAGTTCTTC.

This CDR3 reads CATSTPGAPNEAFF. CDR3 bases: TGTGCCACCAGCACTCCCGGGGCCCCTAATGAAGCTTTCTTT. The genes are TRBV15 and TRBJ1-1; D perhaps matches TRBD1 (5 bases). V was pared by 4 bases and J by 7 bases, with 16 bases between. This CDR3 spans 14 amino acids. CDR1 LNHNV and CDR2 YYDKDF come from the germline V gene (reference sequence).

The chain links TRBV9 to TRBJ2-5, with unresolved D. The assigned J gene may be wrong: the sequence end matches TRBJ2-7 better. CDR1 is SGDLS, CDR2 YYNGEE, per germline. This CDR3 is 15 amino acids long. As DNA, the CDR3 is TGTGCCAGCAGCGTAGAGGTGGGGTTTCCCTACGAGCAGTACTTC. It encodes CASSVEVGFPYEQYF.

This clone appeared a few times. The V and J genes are TRBV7-6 and TRBJ2-7; D unclear. V lost 2 bases and J 0 bases, leaving 5 bases between the germline ends. CDR1 is SGHVS, CDR2 FNYEAQ, per germline. The CDR3 spans 13 residues. The CDR3 reads CASSLSASYEQYF. The CDR3 bases are TGTGCCAGCAGCTTAAGCGCCTCCTACGAGCAGTACTTC.

The J gene is TRBJ2-7, the V gene TRBV4-3; D is tentatively TRBD1 or TRBD2 (6 bases each). The CDR3 contains 16 residues. Trimming shortened V by 4 bases and J by 3 bases, and 19 bases separated the two germline ends. Germline CDR1 is LGHNA and CDR2 is YSLEER. CDR3 coding DNA: TGCGCCAGCAGCCCTGAAGGTTTCGGGGGACACTACGAGCAGTACTTC. Its translation: CASSPEGFGGHYEQYF.